Following are 6 T cell receptor beta chains from one sample sequenced in a study of regulatory and conventional T cells in RAG deficiency (TCRdb year 2017). Before genomic DNA was extracted, regulatory T cells were isolated from blood as CD4+CD25-high CD127-low cells. Libraries were prepared through the immunoSEQ multiplex PCR assay. Drawn from immuneACCESS, this table holds only the in-frame rearrangements with V and J called that TCRdb kept. Clones are partly lost; checked studies trace under half to an unresolved V gene and leave the rest unexplained. The sample table records roughly 30,000 clones; about 93% of these occur just once. The top ten clones comprise roughly 0.83% of the sample. These data also formed part of another study, on regulatory T cells. As the second paper documents: For the multiplex PCR, 52 forward TRBV primers and 13 reverse TRBJ primers were used, and amplification bias was corrected with both assay-based and computational methods.

Material for sequencing was Tregs sorted from blood. These receptors were taken from a human donor in good health.

V usage is TRBV19 and J usage is TRBJ1-2; D perhaps matches TRBD1 (6 bases). V was clipped by 6 bases and J by 7 bases, with 18 bases between them. Germline assignment: CDR1 LNHDA and CDR2 SQIVND (reference sequence). This CDR3 is 14 amino acids long. The DNA for the CDR3 is TGTGCCAGTAGCAAAACAGGGATAGCGGGTGGCTACACCTTC. As protein: CASSKTGIAGGYTF.

The chain recombines TRBV18 with TRBJ1-6; D is unresolved. The germline V gene encodes CDR1 KGHSH and CDR2 LQKENI. Between the trimmed V and J ends, which lost 3 bases and 3 bases, there was a span of 0 bases. The CDR3 is 12 residues long. The CDR3 loop reads CASSPYNSPLHF. CDR3 nucleotides: TGTGCCAGCTCACCCTATAATTCACCCCTCCACTTT.

This clone was seen more than once but under ten times. The chain recombines TRBV6-6 with TRBJ2-3, with 7 bases aligning to TRBD2. Germline CDR1 MNHNY, CDR2 SVGAGI (reference sequence). The CDR3 covers 14 residues. With 6 bases clipped from V and 9 bases from J, the junction kept 12 bases outside the gene matches. CDR3 loop: CASRPSTSSGTQYF. CDR3 DNA: TGTGCCAGCAGGCCTTCGACTAGCTCGGGAACGCAGTATTTT.

The chain links TRBV6-6 to TRBJ1-5; 7 bases map to TRBD1. Looked up from germline, CDR1 is MNHNY and CDR2 is SVGAGI (reference sequence). V shed 6 bases and J 6 bases; nucleotides not matched to a gene: 14. This CDR3 spans 16 amino acids. CDR3 bases: TGTGCCAGCAGACCTACAACGACAGGGATAGGTCAGCCCCAGCATTTT. It encodes CASRPTTTGIGQPQHF.

This rearrangement joins TRBV5-6 to TRBJ1-6; D not resolved. Germline V gene lookup returns CDR1 SGHDT and CDR2 YYEEEE. The CDR3 sequence is 12 residues long. The ends were cut back, 2 bases at V and 7 bases at J, with 4 bases in the middle. The CDR3 loop is CASSFRNSPLHF. The CDR3 DNA sequence: TGTGCCAGCAGCTTCAGGAATTCACCCCTCCACTTT.

The CDR3 region is CASSLGYRVYEQYF. Written as DNA, the CDR3 is TGTGCCAGCAGCTTAGGGTACAGGGTGTACGAGCAGTACTTC. The chain couples TRBV7-9 to TRBJ2-7, with D tentatively TRBD1 (6 bases). Germline CDR1 reads SEHNR; CDR2 reads FQNEAQ (reference sequence). CDR3 length equals 14 residues. Deletions cut 1 base from V and 4 bases from J, with 11 bases between.